The rows below give T cell receptor beta chains drawn from one sample of a study of T-cell memory formation after mild COVID-19. TCRdb passed the 5' RACE reads through MiXCR, listing each CDR3 protein once. The data hold some 330,000 distinct CDR3 sequences, with more than 20% observed a single time. The source material was PBMCs or a T cell subset sorted from them (not recorded which). These receptors originate from an adult woman who had mild COVID-19 (a few samples of this study predate the infection). Cell type and time point are not known. The CDR3 runs from the conserved cysteine through the conserved F or W.

>12|TRBV12-3/TRBV12-4|TRBJ2-5
CASRWDQETQYF
>15|TRBV7-8|TRBJ2-1
CASSGRRAPNNEQFF
>12|TRBV3-1|TRBJ1-2
CASAGTGEGYTF
>11|TRBV10-3|TRBJ2-1
CAIRDYNEQFF
>14|TRBV7-3|TRBJ2-3
CASSLSGGRNTQYF
>16|TRBV6-2/TRBV6-3|TRBJ2-1
CASSQSAGVTANEQFF
>15|TRBV10-3|TRBJ2-5
CAISEVAGARETQYF
>12|TRBV12-3/TRBV12-4|TRBJ2-1
CASSHDRHEQFF
>13|TRBV12-3/TRBV12-4|TRBJ2-7
CASRVGSGYEQYF
>13|TRBV28|TRBJ1-1
CASSPGTGRAAFF
>12|TRBV11-2|TRBJ2-7
CASSLDLPQQYF
>11|TRBV4-3|TRBJ2-1
CASSQGLEQFF
>13|TRBV20-1|TRBJ2-7
CSARRTGYYEQYF
>15|TRBV15|TRBJ1-1
CATRRPGQGSTEAFF
>15|TRBV7-3|TRBJ1-5
CASSMGQGWDQPQHF